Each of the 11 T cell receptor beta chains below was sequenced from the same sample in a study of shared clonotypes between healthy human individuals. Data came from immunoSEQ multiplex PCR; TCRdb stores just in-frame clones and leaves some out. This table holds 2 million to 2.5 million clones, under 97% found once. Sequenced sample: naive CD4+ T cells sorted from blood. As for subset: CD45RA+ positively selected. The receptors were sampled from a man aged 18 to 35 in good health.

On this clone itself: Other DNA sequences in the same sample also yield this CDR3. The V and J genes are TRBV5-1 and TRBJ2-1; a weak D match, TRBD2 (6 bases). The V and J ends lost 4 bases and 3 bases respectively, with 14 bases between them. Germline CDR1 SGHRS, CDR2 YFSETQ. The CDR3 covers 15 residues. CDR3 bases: TGCGCCAGCAGCCCTGGGGGGACTGGCTACAATGAGCAGTTCTTC. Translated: CASSPGGTGYNEQFF.

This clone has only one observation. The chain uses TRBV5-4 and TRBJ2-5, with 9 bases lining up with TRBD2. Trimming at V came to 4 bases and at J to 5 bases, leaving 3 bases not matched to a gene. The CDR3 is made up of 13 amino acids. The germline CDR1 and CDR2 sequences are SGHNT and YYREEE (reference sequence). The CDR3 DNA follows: TGTGCCAGCAGCGTCGGACTAGCGGAGACCCAGTACTTC. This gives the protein CASSVGLAETQYF.

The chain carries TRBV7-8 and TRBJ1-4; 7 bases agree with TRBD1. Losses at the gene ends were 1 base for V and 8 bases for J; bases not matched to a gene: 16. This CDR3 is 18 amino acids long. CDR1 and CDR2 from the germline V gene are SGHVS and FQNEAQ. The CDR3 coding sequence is TGTGCCAGCAGCTTAGGTTGGACCCTTACAGGGGAGGGCGAAAAACTGTTTTTT. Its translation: CASSLGWTLTGEGEKLFF.

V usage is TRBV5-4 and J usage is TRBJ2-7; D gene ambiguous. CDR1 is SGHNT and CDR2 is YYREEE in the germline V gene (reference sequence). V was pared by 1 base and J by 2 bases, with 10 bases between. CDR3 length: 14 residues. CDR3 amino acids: CASSLLGQTYEQYF. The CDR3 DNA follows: TGTGCCAGCAGCTTGTTGGGCCAAACCTACGAGCAGTACTTC.

CDR3 sequence reads: CASSSVTGLANEQYF. Written as DNA, the CDR3 is TGTGCCAGCAGCTCGGTGACGGGACTAGCGAACGAGCAGTACTTC. This chain connects TRBV7-2 to TRBJ2-7; TRBD2 matches 10 bases. The length of the CDR3 is 15 residues. Trimming removed 4 bases from V and 5 bases from J; junction bases left unmatched: 8. The germline gives CDR1 SGHTA, CDR2 FQGNSA.

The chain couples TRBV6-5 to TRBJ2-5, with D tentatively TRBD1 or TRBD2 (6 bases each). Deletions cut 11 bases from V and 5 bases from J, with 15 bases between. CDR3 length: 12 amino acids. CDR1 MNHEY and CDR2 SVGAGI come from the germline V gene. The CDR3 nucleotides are TGTGCCTCTAGGGGGGCACGGGAGACCCAGTACTTC. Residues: CASRGARETQYF.

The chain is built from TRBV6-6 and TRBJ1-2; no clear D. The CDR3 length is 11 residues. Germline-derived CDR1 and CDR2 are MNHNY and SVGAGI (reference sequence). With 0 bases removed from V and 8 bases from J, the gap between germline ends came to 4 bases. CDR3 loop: CASSYSPGYTF. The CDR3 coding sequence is TGTGCCAGCAGTTACTCACCCGGCTACACCTTC.

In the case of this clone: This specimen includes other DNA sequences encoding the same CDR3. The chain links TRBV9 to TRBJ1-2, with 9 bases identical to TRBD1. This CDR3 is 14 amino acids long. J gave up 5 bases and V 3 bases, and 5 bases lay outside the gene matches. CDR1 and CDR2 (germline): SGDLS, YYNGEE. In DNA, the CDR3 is TGTGCCAGCAGCGCTGGACAGGGGCTTTATGGCTACACCTTC. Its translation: CASSAGQGLYGYTF.

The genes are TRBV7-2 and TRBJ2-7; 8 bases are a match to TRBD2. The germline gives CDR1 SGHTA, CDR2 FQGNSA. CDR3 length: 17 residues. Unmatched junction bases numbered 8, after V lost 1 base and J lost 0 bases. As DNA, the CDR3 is TGTGCCAGCAGCTTAGTGGGGACTAGAGGCGCCTCCTACGAGCAGTACTTC. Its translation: CASSLVGTRGASYEQYF. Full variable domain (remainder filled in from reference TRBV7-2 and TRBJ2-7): GAGVSQSPSNKVTEKGKDVELRCDPISGHTALYWYRQSLGQGLEFLIYFQGNSAPDKSGLPSDRFSAERTGGSVSTLTIQRTQQEDSAVYLCASSLVGTRGASYEQYFGPGTRLTVT.

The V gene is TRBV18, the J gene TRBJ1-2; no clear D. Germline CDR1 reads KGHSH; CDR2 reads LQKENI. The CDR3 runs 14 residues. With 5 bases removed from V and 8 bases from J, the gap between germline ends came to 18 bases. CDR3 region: CASSSFDGSSGYTF. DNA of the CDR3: TGTGCCAGCTCATCCTTCGACGGGTCCTCAGGCTACACCTTC. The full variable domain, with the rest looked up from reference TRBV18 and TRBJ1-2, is NAGVMQNPRHLVRRRGQEARLRCSPMKGHSHVYWYRQLPEEGLKFMVYLQKENIIDESGMPKERFSAEFPKEGPSILRIQQVVRGDSAAYFCASSSFDGSSGYTFGSGTRLTVV.

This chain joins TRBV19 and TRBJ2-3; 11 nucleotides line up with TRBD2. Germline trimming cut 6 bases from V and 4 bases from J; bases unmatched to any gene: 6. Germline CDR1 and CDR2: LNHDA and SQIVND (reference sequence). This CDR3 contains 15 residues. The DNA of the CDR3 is TGTGCCAGTAGGTTAGCGGGAGGGCCTCCAGATACGCAGTATTTT. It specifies CASRLAGGPPDTQYF. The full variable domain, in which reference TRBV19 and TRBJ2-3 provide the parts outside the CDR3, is DGGITQSPKYLFRKEGQNVTLSCEQNLNHDAMYWYRQDPGQGLRLIYYSQIVNDFQKGDIAEGYSVSREKKESFPLTVTSAQKNPTAFYLCASRLAGGPPDTQYFGPGTRLTVL.